A single TCR beta chain is shown here with its context. This clonotype came up a few times. Its cognate antigen has yet to be identified. No much larger clone is present one base from it, and per-base qualities are unavailable. The CDR3 spans 13 residues, from the cysteine through the phenylalanine. The only DNA kept is the CDR3, 39 bases in frame from the first base. Per the germline V gene, MDHEN is the CDR1 and SYDVKM is the CDR2. V is pared back by 3 bases and J by 7 bases, with 12 bases lying between the germline termini. These data come from a study of post-analysis software for immune sequencing data (dated by TCRdb to 2014 to 2015). Regarding the complete study: The recorded disease courses included relapsing-remitting, secondary progressive and progressive-relapsing multiple sclerosis, and some patients had no subtype annotation. A subset of samples was prepared in parallel using single-end sample barcoding, then pooled and co-amplified after Illumina adapter ligation. Patient repertoires were compared against about a dozen previously published healthy control repertoires from donors aged roughly 6 to 26 years.

To demonstrate the VDJtools post-analysis software, TCR beta repertoires were profiled from the peripheral blood of 13 young patients with multiple sclerosis. The patients with multiple sclerosis were children and adolescents between 6 and 15 years of age. What the research found in general, with its limitations: Significantly higher frequencies in patients than in controls were found for roughly five TRBV segments, including TRBV5-6, TRBV5-1 and TRBV20-1. Strong co-clustering of samples prepared in the same batch was shown by direct clustering with F measure, prompting a batch-effect correction. The control group was slightly older than the multiple sclerosis patient group. Multiple sclerosis patients had significantly lower normalized Chao1 diversity than controls, a result that suggests substantial peripheral T-cell clonal expansion.

The method behind the library was PCR. The sequencing machine was an Illumina HiSeq 2500. Unique molecular identifiers were incorporated into TCR beta cDNA libraries to reduce PCR and sequencing biases. Per 1 to 10 million input T cells, approximately 500,000 cDNA molecules were obtained, such that each molecule approximated one T cell. The patient libraries were prepared and sequenced with the same protocol used for the earlier healthy control dataset. Samples belonging to the same batch were prepared together, multiplexed and sequenced on a shared HiSeq lane. The authors' pipeline ran thus. MIGEC was used to process the raw barcoded reads, and molecular identifier groups with only a single read were discarded before consensus assembly and CDR3 extraction. Clonotype tables were post-analysed with VDJtools, and diversity was normalized by down-sampling all datasets to the smallest sample size. In repertoire overlap clustering, CDR3 amino acid sequences, but not nucleotide sequences, were matched to correct batch-related cross-sample contamination. TCRdb trimmed the raw reads at Q25, called clones with MiXCR and kept productive beta chains. Rows with one shared CDR3 protein collapse into an entry with the most common genes and DNA. TCRdb, rather than the study authors, made the V and J calls. The sample table contains about 800,000 distinct CDR3 sequences; only one count was recorded for 25% to 30% of them. 0.55% to 0.65% of the sample is in the top ten clones.

The TCR comes from a girl under 18 with multiple sclerosis. The sample taken for sequencing was blood. The sequence joins TRBV28 to TRBJ2-5; tentative D gene TRBD1, with 5 bases matching. The CDR3 reads CASSFGQGWTQYF. The DNA is TGTGCCAGCAGTTTTGGGCAGGGATGGACCCAGTACTTC.